This T cell receptor beta chain was identified during a study of T cell responses to AZD1222 COVID-19 vaccine. The CDR3 totals 14 residues. Germline lookup yields CDR1 LGHNA and CDR2 YNFKEQ. V was shortened by 1 base and J by 2 bases, with 7 bases between the two germline ends. TCRdb's copy holds only in-frame clones and misses some; the assay was immunoSEQ multiplex PCR. The profile shows about 150,000 clones, 75% to 90% of them singletons. This specimen was peripheral blood, taken on day 0 of AZD1222 vaccination. The V gene is TRBV4-2, the J gene TRBJ2-3; D is ambiguous. The sequence derives from an adult in good health. In DNA form, the CDR3 reads TGTGCCAGCAGCCAAGCAGTAGCCACAGATACGCAGTATTTT. Amino acids: CASSQAVATDTQYF.